The T cell receptor beta chain under discussion was sequenced for a study of regulatory T cells in long-lasting Graves disease. This CDR3 comprises 16 residues. Germline assignment: CDR1 DFQATT and CDR2 SNEGSKA (reference sequence). The V end was cut by 6 bases, the J end by 3 bases, with 21 bases between. This clonotype was recorded a few times. The sample's time point: newly diagnosed GD, antithyroid drugs for less than 3 months. Scientists built the TCR library using RNA that was extracted from PBMCs. Assembly of TCR beta libraries relied on iRepertoire HTBI primers together with Arm-PCR of CDR3 regions. TCRdb fed the multiplex PCR reads into MiXCR, producing one record per CDR3 protein. The data show hundreds of thousands of distinct CDR3 sequences, with 16% seen just once and 18% held by the top ten. These same records also appear under a second study, on T cells in Graves' hyperthyroidism and ophthalmopathy.

The sequences come from peripheral blood mononuclear cells (PBMCs), collected at new diagnosis, from a patient treated with antithyroid drugs. The J gene is TRBJ1-5, the V gene TRBV20-1, with TRBD1 as a possible D gene (6 bases). This receptor was obtained from a woman in her thirties with Graves disease. The CDR3 region is CSASARQDLYNQPQHF. For the CDR3, the DNA is TGCAGTGCCTCCGCCAGACAGGACTTATACAATCAGCCCCAGCATTTT.